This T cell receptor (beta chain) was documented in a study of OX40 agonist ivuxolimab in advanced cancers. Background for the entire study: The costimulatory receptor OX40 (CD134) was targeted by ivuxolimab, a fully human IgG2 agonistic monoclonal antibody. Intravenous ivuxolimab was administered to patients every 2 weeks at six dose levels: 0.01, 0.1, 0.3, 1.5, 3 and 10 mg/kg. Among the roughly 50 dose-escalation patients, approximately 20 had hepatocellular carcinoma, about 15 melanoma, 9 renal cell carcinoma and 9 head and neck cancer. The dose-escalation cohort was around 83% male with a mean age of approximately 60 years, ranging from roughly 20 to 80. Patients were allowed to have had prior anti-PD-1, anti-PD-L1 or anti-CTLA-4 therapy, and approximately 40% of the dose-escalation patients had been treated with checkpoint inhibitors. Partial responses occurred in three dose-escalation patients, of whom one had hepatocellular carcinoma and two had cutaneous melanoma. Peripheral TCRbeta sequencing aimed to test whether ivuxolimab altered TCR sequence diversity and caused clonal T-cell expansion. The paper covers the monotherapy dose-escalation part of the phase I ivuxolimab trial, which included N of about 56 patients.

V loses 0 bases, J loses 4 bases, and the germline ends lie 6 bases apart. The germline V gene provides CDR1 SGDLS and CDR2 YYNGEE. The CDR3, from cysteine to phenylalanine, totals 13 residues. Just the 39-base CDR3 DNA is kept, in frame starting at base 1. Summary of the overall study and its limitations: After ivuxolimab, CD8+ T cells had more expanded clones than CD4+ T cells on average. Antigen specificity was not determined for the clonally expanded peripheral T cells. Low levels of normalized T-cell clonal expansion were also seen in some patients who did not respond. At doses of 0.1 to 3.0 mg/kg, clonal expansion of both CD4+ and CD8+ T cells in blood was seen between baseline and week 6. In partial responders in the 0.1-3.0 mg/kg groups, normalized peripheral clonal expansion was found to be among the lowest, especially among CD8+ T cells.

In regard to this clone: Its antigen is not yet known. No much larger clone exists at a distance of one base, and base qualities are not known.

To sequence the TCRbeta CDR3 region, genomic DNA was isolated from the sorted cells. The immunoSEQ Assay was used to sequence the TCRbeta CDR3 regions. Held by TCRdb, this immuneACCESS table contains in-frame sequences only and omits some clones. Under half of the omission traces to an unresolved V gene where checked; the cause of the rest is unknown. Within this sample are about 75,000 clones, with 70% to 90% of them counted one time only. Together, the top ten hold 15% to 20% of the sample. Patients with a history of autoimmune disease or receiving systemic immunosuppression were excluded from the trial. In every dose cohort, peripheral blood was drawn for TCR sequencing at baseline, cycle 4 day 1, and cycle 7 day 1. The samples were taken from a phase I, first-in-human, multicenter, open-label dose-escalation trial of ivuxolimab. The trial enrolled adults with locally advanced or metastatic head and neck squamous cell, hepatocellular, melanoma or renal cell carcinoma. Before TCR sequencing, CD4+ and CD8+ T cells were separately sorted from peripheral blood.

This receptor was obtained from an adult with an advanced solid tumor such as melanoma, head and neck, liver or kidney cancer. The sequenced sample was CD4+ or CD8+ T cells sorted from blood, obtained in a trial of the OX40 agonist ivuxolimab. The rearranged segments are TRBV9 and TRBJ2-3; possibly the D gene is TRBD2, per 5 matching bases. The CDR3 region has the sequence CASSVAGSDTQYF. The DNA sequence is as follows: TGTGCCAGCAGCGTAGCGGGATCAGATACGCAGTATTTT.